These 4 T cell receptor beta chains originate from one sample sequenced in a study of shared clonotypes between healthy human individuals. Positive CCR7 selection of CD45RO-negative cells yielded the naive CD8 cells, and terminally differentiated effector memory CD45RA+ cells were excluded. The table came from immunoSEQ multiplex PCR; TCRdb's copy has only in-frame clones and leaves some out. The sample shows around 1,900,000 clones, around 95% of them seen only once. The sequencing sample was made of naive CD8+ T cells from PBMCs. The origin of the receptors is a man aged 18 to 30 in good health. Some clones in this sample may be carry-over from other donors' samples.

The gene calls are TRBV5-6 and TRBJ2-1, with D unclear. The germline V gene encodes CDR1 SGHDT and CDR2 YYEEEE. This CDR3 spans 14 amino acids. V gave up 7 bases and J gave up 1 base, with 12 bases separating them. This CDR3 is CASQGFRSYNEQFF. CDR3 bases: TGTGCCAGCCAAGGGTTTCGATCCTACAATGAGCAGTTCTTC.

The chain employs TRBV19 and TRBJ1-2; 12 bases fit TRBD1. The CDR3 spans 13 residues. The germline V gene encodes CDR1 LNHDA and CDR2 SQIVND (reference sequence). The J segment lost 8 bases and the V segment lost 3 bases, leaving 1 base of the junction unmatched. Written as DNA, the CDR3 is TGTGCCAGTAGTATTGGGACAGGGGGCGGCTACACCTTC. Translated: CASSIGTGGGYTF.

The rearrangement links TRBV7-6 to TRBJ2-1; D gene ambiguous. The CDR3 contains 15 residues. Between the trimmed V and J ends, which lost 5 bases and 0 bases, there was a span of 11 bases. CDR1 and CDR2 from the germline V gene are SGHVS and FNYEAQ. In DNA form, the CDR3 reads TGTGCCAGCAGCACCGACACCAGCTCCTACAATGAGCAGTTCTTC. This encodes CASSTDTSSYNEQFF.

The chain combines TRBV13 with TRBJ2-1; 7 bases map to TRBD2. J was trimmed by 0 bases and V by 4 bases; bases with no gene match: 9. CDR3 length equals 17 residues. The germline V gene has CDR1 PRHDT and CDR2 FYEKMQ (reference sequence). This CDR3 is CASSSLAGPSSYNEQFF. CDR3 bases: TGTGCCAGCAGCTCCTTAGCGGGTCCGAGCTCCTACAATGAGCAGTTCTTC. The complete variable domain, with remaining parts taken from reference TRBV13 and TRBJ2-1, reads AAGVIQSPRHLIKEKRETATLKCYPIPRHDTVYWYQQGPGQDPQFLISFYEKMQSDKGSIPDRFSAQQFSDYHSELNMSSLELGDSALYFCASSSLAGPSSYNEQFFGPGTRLTVL.